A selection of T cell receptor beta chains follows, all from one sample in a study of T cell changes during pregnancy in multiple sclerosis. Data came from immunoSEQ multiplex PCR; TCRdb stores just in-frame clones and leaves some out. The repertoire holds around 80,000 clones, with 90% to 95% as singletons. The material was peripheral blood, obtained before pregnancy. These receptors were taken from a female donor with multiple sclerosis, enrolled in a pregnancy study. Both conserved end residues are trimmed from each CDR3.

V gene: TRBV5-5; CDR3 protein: ASSLAPPWTVNTGELF
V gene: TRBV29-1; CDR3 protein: SSSSGDIVNEQF
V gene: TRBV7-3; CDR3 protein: ASSPGLGTEAF
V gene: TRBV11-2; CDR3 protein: ATGGAENEQF
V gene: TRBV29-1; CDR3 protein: SVDISGGLNEQF
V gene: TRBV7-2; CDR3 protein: ASSLGRGGQNEQF
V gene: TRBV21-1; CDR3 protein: ARPGLAVQETQY
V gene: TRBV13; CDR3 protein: ASSIQGVNTEAF
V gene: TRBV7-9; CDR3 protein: ASSRGTGANNEQF
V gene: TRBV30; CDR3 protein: ARDSYNYGYT
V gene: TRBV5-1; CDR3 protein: ASSLTGGPYEQY
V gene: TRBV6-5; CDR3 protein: ASRPTSSSTGELF
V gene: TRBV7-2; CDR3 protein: ASSFDIYEQY
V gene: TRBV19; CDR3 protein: ASSTGTGGEQY
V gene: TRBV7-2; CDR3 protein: ASSSWTGRTEAF
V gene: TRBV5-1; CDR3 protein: ASSLRGGLETQY
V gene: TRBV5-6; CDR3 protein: ASSLGTGYTGELF
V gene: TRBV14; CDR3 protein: ASSFGTGDLYGYT
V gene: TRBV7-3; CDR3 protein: ASSSRDKNTGELF
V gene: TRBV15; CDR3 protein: ATSRALGQGGGWEKLF
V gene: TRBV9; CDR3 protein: ASSVGQGVTGNTIY
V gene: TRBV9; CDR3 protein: ASSTAGGRVDTQY
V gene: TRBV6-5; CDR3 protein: ASRFAGPPEKLF
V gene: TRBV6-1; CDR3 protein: ASSERGTEYGYT
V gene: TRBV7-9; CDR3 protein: ASSRPPTGTYGYT
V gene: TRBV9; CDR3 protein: ASSVGPGENYGYT
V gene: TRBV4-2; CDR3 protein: ASSQGGSRDSHWSTDTQY
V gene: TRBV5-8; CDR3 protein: ASSLGGNEQF
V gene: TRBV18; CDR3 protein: ASSPLFGGAEGTEAF
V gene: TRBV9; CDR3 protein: ASSKEGQGNQPQH
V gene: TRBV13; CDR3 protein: ASSTGQPINSPLH
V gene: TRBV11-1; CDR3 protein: ASSTQGAHPYEQY
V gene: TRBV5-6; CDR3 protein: ASSLDTAGGATSPLH
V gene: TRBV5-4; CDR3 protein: ASSFGYTEAF
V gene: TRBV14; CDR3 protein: ASSQRSQETQY
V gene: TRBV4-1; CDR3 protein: ASSRLDPGTAGWETQY
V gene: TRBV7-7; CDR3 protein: ASSLAVSGGRETQY
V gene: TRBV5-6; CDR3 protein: ASSLPGINEQF
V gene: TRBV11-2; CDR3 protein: AVEDLSVASGQF
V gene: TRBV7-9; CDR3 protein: ASSKDRSTQY
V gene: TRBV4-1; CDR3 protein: ASSQGLNEQF
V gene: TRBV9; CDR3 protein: ASSVRGNTEAF
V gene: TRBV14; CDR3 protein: ASRLQGAYEQY
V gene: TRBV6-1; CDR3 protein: ASSESIGSLSSDNEQF
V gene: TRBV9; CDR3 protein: ASSVGGGLLDTQY
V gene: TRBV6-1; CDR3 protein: ASSKTVNTEAF
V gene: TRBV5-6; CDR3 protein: ASSFGQGNEQY
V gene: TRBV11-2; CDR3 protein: ASSLAGTGNGYT
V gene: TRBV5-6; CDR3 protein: ASSFTGAHQPQH
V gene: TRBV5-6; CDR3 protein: ASSAGRRGTIY
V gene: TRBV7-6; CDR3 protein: ASSLASYRVGSYEQY
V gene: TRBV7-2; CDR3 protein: ASSLAGGTSNSPLH
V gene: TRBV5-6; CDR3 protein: ASRPGLASDTQY
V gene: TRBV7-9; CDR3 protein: ASSRGVSGNTIY
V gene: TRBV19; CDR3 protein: ASSPGLNTEAF
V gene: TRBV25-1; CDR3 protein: ATHDQGVAGYT
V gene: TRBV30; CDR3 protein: AWTLMDMSGTGGVGNEQF